A single sample is the source of the 30 T cell receptor beta chains below, sequenced in a study of OX40 agonist ivuxolimab in advanced cancers. TCRdb's copy holds only in-frame clones and misses some; the assay was immunoSEQ multiplex PCR. The sample holds about 88,000 clones, around nine tenths seen once. This sample comprised CD4+ or CD8+ T cells sorted from blood, obtained in a trial of the OX40 agonist ivuxolimab. The receptors were sampled from an adult with an advanced solid tumor such as melanoma, head and neck, liver or kidney cancer.

J is TRBJ2-7 and V is TRBV7-2, with 9 bases that match TRBD2. Per germline, CDR1 SGHTA and CDR2 FQGNSA. Germline trimming cut 5 bases from V and 1 base from J; bases unmatched to any gene: 6. CDR3 length equals 15 residues. CDR3: CASSTLSGGSYEQYF. As DNA, the CDR3 is TGTGCCAGCAGCACCCTGAGCGGGGGGTCCTACGAGCAGTACTTC.

J is TRBJ1-5 and V is TRBV15; 7 bases agree with TRBD1. Germline CDR1 LNHNV, CDR2 YYDKDF (reference sequence). V shed 5 bases and J 5 bases; nucleotides not matched to a gene: 12. The CDR3 loop spans 16 amino acids. As DNA, the CDR3 is TGTGCCACCAGCGAAAGGACAGGACCCAAATATCAGCCCCAGCATTTT. Translated, it gives CATSERTGPKYQPQHF.

The genes are TRBV6-5 and TRBJ2-7; 7 bases match TRBD1. Per the germline V gene, CDR1 is MNHEY and CDR2 is SVGAGI. CDR3 length: 12 residues. V was pared by 5 bases and J by 6 bases, with 4 bases of the junction left unmatched. The CDR3 nucleotides read TGTGCCAGCAGTCGGACAGGCGGCGAGCAGTACTTC. It codes for CASSRTGGEQYF.

This sequence joins TRBV7-2 and TRBJ1-4; 10 bases line up with TRBD1. Losses at the gene ends were 4 bases for V and 7 bases for J; bases not matched to a gene: 3. The germline gives CDR1 SGHTA, CDR2 FQGNSA. The CDR3 runs 14 residues. CDR3 coding DNA: TGTGCCAGCAGCTCCAGACAGGGGGCTGAAAAACTGTTTTTT. Its translation is CASSSRQGAEKLFF.

The V and J genes are TRBV11-3 and TRBJ2-7; D is uncertain. In germline, CDR1 is SGHNT, CDR2 YENEEA. V lost 1 base and J 4 bases, leaving 14 bases between the germline ends. This CDR3 region has 15 residues. The CDR3 loop is CASSLAPDPGYEQYF. In nucleotides, the CDR3 is TGTGCCAGCAGCTTAGCTCCGGATCCCGGTTACGAGCAGTACTTC.

This chain uses TRBV7-2 with TRBJ2-7; 8 positions agree with TRBD1. The CDR3 loop spans 14 amino acids. In germline, CDR1 is SGHTA, CDR2 FQGNSA. V lost 5 bases, J lost 2 bases, and 5 bases stayed unmatched. This chain's CDR3 is CASSLGQGAYEQYF. The CDR3 coding sequence is TGTGCCAGCAGCCTCGGACAGGGAGCCTACGAGCAGTACTTC.

This sequence joins TRBV29-1 and TRBJ2-5, with D possibly TRBD1 on 6 matching bases. The CDR3 covers 13 residues. Trimming shortened V by 0 bases and J by 5 bases, and 10 bases separated the two germline ends. Germline values: CDR1 SQVTM, CDR2 ANQGSEA. CDR3 sequence reads: CSVEEGAFETQYF. CDR3 sequence (DNA): TGCAGCGTTGAAGAGGGGGCCTTCGAGACCCAGTACTTC.

J is TRBJ2-2 and V is TRBV29-1; possible D gene TRBD1, 6 bases. Trimming left V 2 bases short and J 5 bases short, with 9 bases between. The CDR3 has 13 residues. CDR1 is SQVTM and CDR2 is ANQGSEA in the germline V gene. The CDR3: CSVETGSTGELFF. The CDR3 DNA follows: TGCAGCGTTGAAACAGGGAGTACCGGGGAGCTGTTTTTT.

The rearrangement uses TRBV6-5 and TRBJ1-6, with D possibly matching TRBD1 (5 bases). CDR3 length equals 15 residues. Germline CDR1 MNHEY, CDR2 SVGAGI. The V and J ends lost 7 bases and 0 bases respectively, with 10 bases between them. CDR3 loop: CASTKGSSYNSPLHF. The CDR3 DNA reads TGTGCCAGCACTAAGGGGAGCTCCTATAATTCACCCCTCCACTTT.

The V and J genes are TRBV5-4 and TRBJ2-2; TRBD1 might be the D (6 bases). Germline V gene lookup returns CDR1 SGHNT and CDR2 YYREEE (reference sequence). The CDR3 contains 13 residues. Deletions cut 7 bases from V and 1 base from J, with 8 bases between. For the CDR3, the DNA is TGTGCCAGCCCGGGACAGAACACCGGGGAGCTGTTTTTT. Translated, it gives CASPGQNTGELFF.

The gene calls are TRBV2 and TRBJ2-3; 10 bases are a match to TRBD2. Germline lookup yields CDR1 SNHLY and CDR2 FYNNEI. CDR3 length: 14 residues. V was pared by 11 bases and J by 6 bases, with 11 bases of the junction left unmatched. This CDR3 is CAQRGAGGPDTQYF. CDR3 nucleotides: TGTGCCCAACGGGGAGCGGGGGGGCCGGATACGCAGTATTTT.

The chain uses TRBV7-9 and TRBJ1-2; 8 bases line up with TRBD1. Germline loops: CDR1 SEHNR, CDR2 FQNEAQ (reference sequence). With 5 bases clipped from V and 4 bases from J, the junction kept 9 bases outside the gene matches. The CDR3 spans 15 residues. CDR3 sequence reads: CASSPMTGDGYGYTF. The CDR3 coding sequence is TGTGCCAGCAGCCCAATGACAGGGGACGGCTATGGCTACACCTTC.

V usage is TRBV5-1 and J usage is TRBJ1-4; a weak D match, TRBD1 (5 bases). Germline CDR1 reads SGHRS; CDR2 reads YFSETQ. CDR3 length equals 15 residues. Trimming shortened V by 3 bases and J by 6 bases, and 15 bases separated the two germline ends. CDR3 nucleotides: TGCGCCAGCAGCTGGGCCGGAGGGGTCGATGAAAAACTGTTTTTT. The encoded protein is CASSWAGGVDEKLFF.

V gene TRBV11-3 combines with J gene TRBJ2-1; maybe TRBD2 (6 bases). Trimming removed 5 bases at V and 5 bases at J, with 13 bases between. The CDR3 extends over 14 amino acids. Germline assignment: CDR1 SGHNT and CDR2 YENEEA. As DNA, the CDR3 is TGTGCCAGCAGCGGCCGGGACTGGGACAATGAGCAGTTCTTC. The encoded protein is CASSGRDWDNEQFF.

The chain uses TRBV21-1 and TRBJ1-5; TRBD1, the table's D call, was not compared with the DNA. TRBV21-1 is a pseudogene locus. This CDR3 region has 14 residues. This chain's CDR3 is CASRRTGANQPQHF. CDR3 nucleotide sequence: TGTGCCAGCAGGAGGACAGGGGCCAATCAGCCCCAGCATTTT.

This clone occurred once. The V and J genes are TRBV30 and TRBJ2-7; 11 bases map to TRBD1. Trimming removed 3 bases from V and 3 bases from J; junction bases left unmatched: 16. CDR3 length equals 18 residues. Per the germline V gene, CDR1 is GTSNPN and CDR2 is SVGIG (reference sequence). Here the CDR3 DNA reads TGTGCCTGGAGCCCCGGGACAGGGGGTTCTCCTAAACGCTACGAGCAGTACTTC. Its protein is CAWSPGTGGSPKRYEQYF.

This clone is categorized as medium-sized (0.01 to 0.1%). The genes are TRBV2 and TRBJ1-6; 7 nucleotides line up with TRBD1. J gave up 7 bases and V 4 bases, and 4 bases lay outside the gene matches. This CDR3 has 14 residues. Germline CDR1 reads SNHLY; CDR2 reads FYNNEI. The CDR3 region is CASSGGQVNSPLHF. DNA of the CDR3: TGTGCCAGCAGTGGAGGACAGGTCAATTCACCCCTCCACTTT.

This clone showed up just a few times. The sample has other DNA sequences that encode this CDR3 too. Written as DNA, the CDR3 is TGTGCCAGCAGCGTGAGTGGAGACACTGAAGCTTTCTTT. As protein: CASSVSGDTEAFF. The chain has TRBV9 and TRBJ1-1; D is uncertain. Trimming removed 2 bases at V and 3 bases at J, with 8 bases between. The germline gives CDR1 SGDLS, CDR2 YYNGEE. CDR3 length: 13 amino acids.

This clone has just a few counts. V usage is TRBV19 and J usage is TRBJ2-4; 9 bases are a match to TRBD2. The CDR3 has 15 amino acids. Germline-derived CDR1 and CDR2 are LNHDA and SQIVND (reference sequence). V dropped 6 bases and J dropped 3; count of bases not matched to a gene: 6. The CDR3 spells CASRATSGLKNIQYF. The CDR3 DNA reads as TGTGCCAGTAGAGCGACTAGCGGCCTCAAAAACATTCAGTACTTC.

The CDR3 protein is CASSSQGPSNYGYTF. As DNA, the CDR3 is TGTGCCAGCAGCTCTCAGGGCCCCTCTAACTATGGCTACACCTTC. This chain joins TRBV7-2 and TRBJ1-2; tentatively, D is TRBD1 (5 bases). V was clipped by 4 bases and J by 0 bases, with 12 bases between them. The CDR3 totals 15 residues. Germline V gives CDR1 SGHTA, CDR2 FQGNSA. The full variable domain, completed using reference TRBV7-2 and TRBJ1-2, is GAGVSQSPSNKVTEKGKDVELRCDPISGHTALYWYRQSLGQGLEFLIYFQGNSAPDKSGLPSDRFSAERTGGSVSTLTIQRTQQEDSAVYLCASSSQGPSNYGYTFGSGTRLTVV.

CDR3 amino acids: CASVRAYEETQYF. CDR3 coding DNA: TGTGCCAGTGTTAGGGCCTACGAAGAGACCCAGTACTTC. The J gene is TRBJ2-5, the V gene TRBV21-1. TRBV21-1 is reported as a pseudogene. This CDR3 has 13 amino acids.

The gene calls are TRBV11-2 and TRBJ1-1; D is perhaps TRBD1 (5 bases). The CDR3 has 13 amino acids. The germline V gene has CDR1 SGHAT and CDR2 FQNNGV. Trimming took 1 base from V and 3 from J, leaving 6 bases between them. CDR3 bases: TGTGCCAGCAGCTTAGTCAGGGACACTGAAGCTTTCTTT. It translates to CASSLVRDTEAFF.

The V and J genes are TRBV19 and TRBJ2-1, with 14 bases lining up with TRBD2. From germline, CDR1 is LNHDA and CDR2 SQIVND (reference sequence). The CDR3 extends over 16 amino acids. With V trimmed by 5 bases and J by 10 bases, 10 bases remained unmatched. The CDR3: CASSVMTSGREGEQFF. In nucleotides, the CDR3 is TGTGCCAGTAGTGTCATGACTAGCGGGAGGGAGGGGGAGCAGTTCTTC.

V is TRBV30 and J is TRBJ2-7; D call uncertain. Per germline, CDR1 GTSNPN and CDR2 SVGIG (reference sequence). With 5 bases removed from V and 6 bases from J, the gap between germline ends came to 14 bases. The CDR3 totals 12 residues. The CDR3 protein is CAWAPKVGEQYF. DNA for the CDR3: TGTGCCTGGGCCCCCAAAGTAGGCGAGCAGTACTTC.

The chain employs TRBV5-4 and TRBJ2-1; TRBD2 agrees at 7 bases. The CDR3 runs to 16 residues. V shed 1 base, J shed 0 bases, and the junction held 4 bases outside the gene matches. Germline CDR1 SGHNT, CDR2 YYREEE (reference sequence). The CDR3 sequence is CASSLRGSTSYNEQFF. As DNA, the CDR3 is TGTGCCAGCAGCTTGCGCGGGAGCACCTCCTACAATGAGCAGTTCTTC.

J is TRBJ2-3 and V is TRBV6-5, with a possible D match to TRBD1 (5 bases). The CDR3 runs to 15 residues. Germline V gene sequence: CDR1 MNHEY, CDR2 SVGAGI. Trimming removed 6 bases from V and 1 base from J, with 14 bases in between. The CDR3 sequence is CASRVRRGGTDTQYF. The DNA for the CDR3 is TGTGCCAGCAGGGTAAGAAGGGGCGGCACAGATACGCAGTATTTT.

In DNA form, the CDR3 reads TGTGCCAGCAGCCCGCTGGGGGTAGGGCCCGAGCAGTACTTC. Protein: CASSPLGVGPEQYF. V usage is TRBV4-2 and J usage is TRBJ2-7; the D gene could be TRBD1 or TRBD2 (5 bases each). The CDR3 runs 14 residues. Germline CDR1 is LGHNA and CDR2 is YNFKEQ. The V end was cut by 4 bases, the J end by 6 bases, with 16 bases between.

V usage is TRBV2 and J usage is TRBJ2-1, with 7 bases that match TRBD2. Per germline, CDR1 SNHLY and CDR2 FYNNEI. This CDR3 has 15 amino acids. The junction had 8 bases not matched to a gene; V was cut back by 4 bases and J by 5 bases. CDR3 region: CASSAIRTRDNEQFF. The CDR3 DNA reads as TGTGCCAGCAGTGCCATCCGGACTAGGGACAATGAGCAGTTCTTC.

J is TRBJ2-7 and V is TRBV7-6; D not certain. The CDR3 has 13 residues. V lost 0 bases, J lost 5 bases, and 8 bases lay in between. Per the germline V gene, CDR1 is SGHVS and CDR2 is FNYEAQ. Here the CDR3 reads CASSLAFENEQYF. CDR3 in DNA: TGTGCCAGCAGCTTAGCGTTCGAGAACGAGCAGTACTTC.

This sequence joins TRBV6-5 and TRBJ1-1, with D unresolved. Trimming took 2 bases from V and 8 from J, leaving 15 bases between them. The CDR3 has 14 residues. Per the germline V gene, CDR1 is MNHEY and CDR2 is SVGAGI. CDR3 in DNA: TGTGCCAGCAGTTACAGCGACGGGGTAGGGGAAGCTTTCTTT. It is translated as CASSYSDGVGEAFF.